Listed here is a single T cell receptor (beta chain). Its antigen is not yet known. The input lacks base qualities; no much larger clone sits a single base away. CDR3 length: 12 amino acids, cysteine to phenylalanine. Left in the record is the CDR3 DNA by itself, 36 bases read in frame from the first base. The CDR1 and CDR2 encoded by the germline V gene are MDHEN and SYDVKM. V lost 6 bases and J lost 6 bases; the stretch between them is 12 bases long. The source of the sample is a study of CD8 T cells in ankylosing spondylitis (dated by TCRdb to 2016 to 2017). Regarding the research as a whole: T cell receptor beta repertoires were profiled in healthy donors and ankylosing spondylitis patients so that disease-linked TCR variants could be found. The whole study cohort included over 85 healthy donors and about two dozen ankylosing spondylitis patients. Samples of peripheral blood were taken, and for ankylosing spondylitis patients, synovial fluid was collected as well.

Sequencing was performed on an Illumina HiSeq 2500. Quantitative 5'-RACE with molecular barcodes was used to prepare TCR beta libraries. The original pipeline was this. A new computational method based on a probabilistic model of VDJ rearrangement was used to identify disease-linked TCR variants. Through fastp at Q25 and MiXCR, TCRdb rebuilt clones from the public reads, retaining in-frame beta chains. Each record represents a unique CDR3 protein, reported with the most common genes and DNA among its rows. These V and J calls derive from TCRdb rather than the authors' analysis. In this sample the table shows about 220,000 distinct CDR3 sequences, around 16% of which occur a single time. The leading ten clones occupy about 39% of the sample. Overall study results and their limits: A TCR beta motif made up of several highly homologous amino acid variants appeared to be characteristic of blood from ankylosing spondylitis patients. The disease-linked clones were reported as significantly enriched in matched synovial fluid samples from ankylosing spondylitis patients. A CD8+ phenotype was shown by the disease-linked clones, which were found at relatively low frequencies in peripheral blood. Some of the motif variants had been reported before in the synovial fluid and blood of reactive arthritis patients, a finding that suggests common disease-initiation mechanisms.

The sequence came from a male donor with ankylosing spondylitis. Here the chain combines TRBV28 and TRBJ2-7, with TRBD2 perhaps the D gene, on 6 matching bases. Sequencing was performed on blood, either unsorted or a sorted T cell fraction (not recorded which). This receptor carries the CDR3 CASSPSGLEQYF. The sequenced DNA is TGTGCCAGCAGCCCATCGGGACTCGAGCAGTACTTC.